This T cell receptor beta chain was recorded in a study of T-cell reconstitution after alpha-beta-depleted transplantation in children. The library targeted TCRbeta and was prepared with unique molecular identifiers. From the PCR reads, TCRdb called clonotypes with MiXCR, one entry per CDR3 protein. The table lists approximately 340,000 distinct CDR3 sequences, 10% of them singletons. The sequenced sample was PBMCs from the stem cell graft donor, obtained from the stem cell graft. The receptor's source is a human donor who donated a stem cell graft to a child with acute lymphoblastic leukemia.

The CDR3 loop is CASSQEGGLFNQPQHF. The CDR3 coding sequence is TGCGCCAGCAGCCAAGAAGGTGGTCTTTTCAATCAGCCCCAGCATTTT. The rearrangement uses TRBV4-3 and TRBJ1-5; D uncertain. V gave up 0 bases and J gave up 3 bases, with 12 bases separating them. The V gene's germline CDR1 is LGHNA and CDR2 YSLEER. The CDR3 is 16 amino acids.